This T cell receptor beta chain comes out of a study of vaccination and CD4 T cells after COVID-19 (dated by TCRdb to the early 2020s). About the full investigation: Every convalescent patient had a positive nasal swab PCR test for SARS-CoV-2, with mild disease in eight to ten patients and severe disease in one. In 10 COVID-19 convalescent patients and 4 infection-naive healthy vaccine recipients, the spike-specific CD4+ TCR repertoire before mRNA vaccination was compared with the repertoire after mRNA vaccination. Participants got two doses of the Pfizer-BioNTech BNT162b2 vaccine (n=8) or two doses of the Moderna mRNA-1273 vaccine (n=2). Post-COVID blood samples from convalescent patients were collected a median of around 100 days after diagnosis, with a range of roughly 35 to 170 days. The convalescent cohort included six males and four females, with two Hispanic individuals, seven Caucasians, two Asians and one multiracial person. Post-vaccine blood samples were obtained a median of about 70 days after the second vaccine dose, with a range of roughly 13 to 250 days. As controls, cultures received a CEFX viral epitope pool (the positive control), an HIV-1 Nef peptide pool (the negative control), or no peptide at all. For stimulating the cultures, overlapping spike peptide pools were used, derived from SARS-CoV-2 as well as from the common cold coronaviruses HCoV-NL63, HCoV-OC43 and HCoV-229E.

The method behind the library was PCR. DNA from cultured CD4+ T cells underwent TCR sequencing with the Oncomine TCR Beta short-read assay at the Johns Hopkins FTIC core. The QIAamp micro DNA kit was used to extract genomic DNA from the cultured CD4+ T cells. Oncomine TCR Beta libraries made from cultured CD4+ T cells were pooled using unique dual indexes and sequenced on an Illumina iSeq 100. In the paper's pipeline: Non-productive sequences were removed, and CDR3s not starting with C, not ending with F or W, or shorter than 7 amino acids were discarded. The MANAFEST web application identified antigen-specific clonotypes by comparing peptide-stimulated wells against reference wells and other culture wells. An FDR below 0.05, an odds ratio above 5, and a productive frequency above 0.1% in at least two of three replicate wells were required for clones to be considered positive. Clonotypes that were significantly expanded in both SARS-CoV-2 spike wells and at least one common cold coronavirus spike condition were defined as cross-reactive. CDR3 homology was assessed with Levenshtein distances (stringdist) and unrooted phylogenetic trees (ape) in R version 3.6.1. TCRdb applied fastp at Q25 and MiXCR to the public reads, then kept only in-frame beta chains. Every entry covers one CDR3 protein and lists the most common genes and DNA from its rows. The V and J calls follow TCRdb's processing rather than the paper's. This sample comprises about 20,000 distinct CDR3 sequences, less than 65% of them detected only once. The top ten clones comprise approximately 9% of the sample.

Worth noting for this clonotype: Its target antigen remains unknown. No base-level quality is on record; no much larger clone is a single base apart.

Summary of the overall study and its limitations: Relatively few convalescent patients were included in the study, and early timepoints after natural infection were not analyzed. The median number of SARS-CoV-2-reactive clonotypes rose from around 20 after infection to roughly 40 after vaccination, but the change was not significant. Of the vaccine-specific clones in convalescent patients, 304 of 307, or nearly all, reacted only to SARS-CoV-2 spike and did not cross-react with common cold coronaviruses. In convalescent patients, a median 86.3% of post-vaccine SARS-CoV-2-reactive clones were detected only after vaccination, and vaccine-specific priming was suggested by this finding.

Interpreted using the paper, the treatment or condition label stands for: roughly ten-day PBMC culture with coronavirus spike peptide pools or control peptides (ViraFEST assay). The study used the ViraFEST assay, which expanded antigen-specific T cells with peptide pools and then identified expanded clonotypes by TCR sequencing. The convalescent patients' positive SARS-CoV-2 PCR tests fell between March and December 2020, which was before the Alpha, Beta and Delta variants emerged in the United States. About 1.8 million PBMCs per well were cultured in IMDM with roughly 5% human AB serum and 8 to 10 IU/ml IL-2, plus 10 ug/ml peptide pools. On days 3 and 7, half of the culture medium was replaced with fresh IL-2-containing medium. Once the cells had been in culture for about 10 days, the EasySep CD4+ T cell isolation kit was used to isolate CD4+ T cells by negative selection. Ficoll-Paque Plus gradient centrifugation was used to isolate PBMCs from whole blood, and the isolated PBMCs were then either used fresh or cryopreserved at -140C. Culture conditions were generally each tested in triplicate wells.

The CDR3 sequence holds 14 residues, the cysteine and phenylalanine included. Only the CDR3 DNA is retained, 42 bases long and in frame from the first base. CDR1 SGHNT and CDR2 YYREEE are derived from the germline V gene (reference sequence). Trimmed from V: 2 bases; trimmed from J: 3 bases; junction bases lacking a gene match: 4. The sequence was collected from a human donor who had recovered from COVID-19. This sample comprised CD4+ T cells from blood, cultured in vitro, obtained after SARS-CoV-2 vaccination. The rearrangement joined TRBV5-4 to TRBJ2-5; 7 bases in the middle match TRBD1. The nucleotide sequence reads TGTGCCAGCAGCTTAGAAACAGGGGAAGAGACCCAGTACTTC. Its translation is CASSLETGEETQYF.